The 31 T cell receptor beta chains listed next were all sequenced from one sample in a study of blood T cells in healthy people across ages. A second roughly 7 to 11 cycle PCR used barcoded and J-beta primers. One entry per CDR3 protein results from TCRdb running MiXCR on the 5' RACE reads. The sample has about 1.4 million distinct CDR3 sequences; around 55% are singletons. Sequenced sample: blood. These receptors were collected from a man younger than 35 in good health.

The rearrangement joins TRBV19 to TRBJ2-5; TRBD2 aligns across 8 bases. V dropped 3 bases and J dropped 1; count of bases not matched to a gene: 1. CDR1 and CDR2 from the germline V gene are LNHDA and SQIVND (reference sequence). This CDR3 is built from 14 residues. This chain's CDR3 is CASSMSGGQETQYF. The CDR3 nucleotides are TGTGCCAGTAGTATGAGCGGGGGCCAAGAGACCCAGTACTTC.

This clonotype was counted a few times. The chain links TRBV11-2 to TRBJ2-7; D perhaps matches TRBD2 (6 bases). This CDR3 contains 17 residues. V lost 1 base and J lost 0, with 16 bases in between. Germline V gene data show CDR1 as SGHAT and CDR2 as FQNNGV. This CDR3 reads CASSLGSAGRASYEQYF. The CDR3 nucleotides are TGTGCCAGCAGCTTAGGATCGGCGGGGCGGGCCTCCTACGAGCAGTACTTC.

This clonotype was observed a few times. The CDR3, as DNA: TGTGCCAGCAGCCCCTCAGGACAGGACTACGAGCAGTACTTC. Its protein product is CASSPSGQDYEQYF. The chain uses TRBV27 and TRBJ2-4; 7 nucleotides match TRBD1. Gene TRBJ2-7 matches the end of the DNA better, so the J call may be wrong. The germline V gene has CDR1 MNHEY and CDR2 SMNVEV (reference sequence). The CDR3 extends over 14 amino acids.

Comment on this clonotype: Compared with germline, one end of the junction differs, possibly owing to a read error. The chain uses TRBV9 and TRBJ2-3, with D tentatively TRBD2 (6 bases). Germline V gene data show CDR1 as SGDLS and CDR2 as YYNGEE. The CDR3 spans 16 residues. The CDR3, as DNA: TGTGCCGGCAGCGTTAGTAGCGGAGGAAGCACAGATACGCAGTATTTT. This sequence encodes CAGSVSSGGSTDTQYF.

This clonotype was found once. Mismatch with germline at one junction end may stem from a read error. The chain has TRBV20-1 and TRBJ2-3; possibly TRBD2 for D (6 bases). The CDR3 is 16 residues long. Germline V gene sequence: CDR1 DFQATT, CDR2 SNEGSKA (reference sequence). The CDR3 region is CSTRDRASEYTDTQYF. CDR3 in DNA: TGCAGTACTAGAGATAGGGCTAGCGAATACACAGATACGCAGTATTTT.

The rearrangement links TRBV20-1 to TRBJ2-3; D is unclear. Germline CDR1 is DFQATT and CDR2 is SNEGSKA (reference sequence). V was cut by 1 base and J by 5 bases, with 13 bases left in between. The CDR3 has 14 residues. CDR3 sequence: CSARVDEKVDTQYF. The CDR3 nucleotides are TGCAGTGCTAGAGTGGATGAAAAGGTAGATACGCAGTATTTT.

The V and J genes are TRBV20-1 and TRBJ2-3, with 7 positions matching TRBD2. The CDR3 spans 16 residues. Trimming removed 0 bases from V and 6 bases from J; junction bases left unmatched: 12. Germline assignment: CDR1 DFQATT and CDR2 SNEGSKA (reference sequence). CDR3 region: CSARERSWRERDTQYF. CDR3 sequence (DNA): TGCAGTGCTAGAGAGCGCTCGTGGCGGGAGCGGGATACGCAGTATTTT.

The chain employs TRBV4-1 and TRBJ2-1; tentative D call: TRBD1 (5 bases). This CDR3 comprises 11 residues. V was shortened by 5 bases and J by 11 bases, with 10 bases between the two germline ends. CDR1 is MGHRA, CDR2 YSYEKL, per germline. The CDR3 DNA follows: TGCGCCAGCAGCAGGGGCGGAAAGCAGTTCTTC. It specifies CASSRGGKQFF.

V and J are TRBV4-3 and TRBJ2-2, with D possibly being TRBD2 (6 bases). The CDR3 consists of 12 residues. Per the germline V gene, CDR1 is LGHNA and CDR2 is YSLEER. V was pared by 5 bases and J by 7 bases, with 8 bases between. CDR3: CASSGRDGELFF. The CDR3 DNA follows: TGCGCCAGCAGCGGGCGGGACGGGGAGCTGTTTTTT.

This chain connects TRBV5-1 to TRBJ2-1; TRBD2 matches 8 bases. From germline, CDR1 is SGHRS and CDR2 YFSETQ. This CDR3 has 15 amino acids. V was pared by 2 bases and J by 7 bases, with 8 bases of the junction left unmatched. As DNA, the CDR3 is TGCGCCAGCAGCTTATACGGGACTAGGGTGAATGAGCAGTTCTTC. It yields the protein CASSLYGTRVNEQFF.

This clonotype was found once. This rearrangement joins TRBV7-9 to TRBJ2-1; 14 bases agree with TRBD2. Germline CDR1 and CDR2: SEHNR and FQNEAQ (reference sequence). The CDR3 contains 17 residues. V dropped 2 bases and J dropped 5; count of bases not matched to a gene: 5. The CDR3 nucleotides read TGTGCCAGCAGCTTATCCCCGGGACTAGCGGGGGACAATGAGCAGTTCTTC. Its translation is CASSLSPGLAGDNEQFF.

This clonotype was counted only a few times. The CDR3 region is CATSARGYGYTF. Written as DNA, the CDR3 is TGTGCCACCAGTGCCAGGGGTTATGGCTACACCTTC. This chain links TRBV24-1 with TRBJ1-2; a weak D match, TRBD1 (6 bases). Between the trimmed V and J ends, which lost 5 bases and 5 bases, there was a span of 8 bases. The CDR3 consists of 12 residues. Germline CDR1 KGHDR, CDR2 SFDVKD.

V and J are TRBV30 and TRBJ1-3, with a weak D call TRBD1 (5 bases). In germline, CDR1 is GTSNPN, CDR2 SVGIG (reference sequence). The CDR3 loop spans 16 amino acids. Between the trimmed V and J ends, which lost 0 bases and 0 bases, there was a span of 12 bases. This CDR3 reads CAWSVRLGASGNTIYF. Written as DNA, the CDR3 is TGTGCCTGGAGTGTACGGCTAGGGGCCTCTGGAAACACCATATATTTT.

This clonotype showed up just a few times. J is TRBJ1-2 and V is TRBV10-3, with D possibly matching TRBD1 (5 bases). CDR1 is ENHRY, CDR2 SYGVKD, per germline. The CDR3 extends over 13 amino acids. Trimming took off 4 bases at V and 5 bases at J, with 11 bases between the two ends. Here the CDR3 DNA reads TGTGCCATCAGTGTTGGGACTCAATATGGCTACACCTTC. Its protein product is CAISVGTQYGYTF.

This clonotype was picked up a small number of times. The V call is TRBV20-1, the J call TRBJ2-1, with 8 bases lining up with TRBD2. Germline CDR1 reads DFQATT; CDR2 reads SNEGSKA (reference sequence). The V gene end was trimmed by 0 bases and the J gene end by 2 bases; junction bases not matched to a gene: 3. The CDR3 consists of 15 residues. In nucleotides, the CDR3 is TGCAGTGCTAGAGATACTAGCGGAGCCTACAATGAGCAGTTCTTC. Translating it yields CSARDTSGAYNEQFF.

This chain links TRBV6-2 or TRBV6-3 with TRBJ1-6; 7 bases map to TRBD1. The length of the CDR3 is 14 residues. The J segment lost 10 bases and the V segment lost 6 bases, leaving 9 bases of the junction unmatched. The germline CDR1 and CDR2 sequences are MNHEY and SVGEGT. Here the CDR3 reads CASSQTGRLSPLHF. The CDR3, as DNA: TGTGCCAGCAGCCAGACAGGGCGGTTATCACCCCTCCACTTT.

In its sample, this clonotype was seen many times. J is TRBJ2-1 and V is TRBV5-1; 10 nucleotides agree with TRBD2. The CDR3 totals 14 residues. Trimming removed 2 bases from V and 5 bases from J; junction bases left unmatched: 1. Germline V gene sequence: CDR1 SGHRS, CDR2 YFSETQ. This CDR3 is CASSLAGGNNEQFF. DNA of the CDR3: TGCGCCAGCAGCTTAGCGGGAGGGAACAATGAGCAGTTCTTC.

The chain is built from TRBV7-9 and TRBJ2-4; tentatively, D is TRBD2 (5 bases). The CDR3 extends over 12 amino acids. From germline, CDR1 is SEHNR and CDR2 FQNEAQ (reference sequence). The V and J ends lost 0 bases and 13 bases respectively, with 10 bases between them. The CDR3 DNA reads TGTGCCAGCAGCTTAGCTATCGGGGAGCAGTACTTC. This translates into CASSLAIGEQYF.

The chain carries TRBV4-2 and TRBJ2-5; D possibly matches TRBD1 or TRBD2 (5 bases each). The end of the DNA aligns better with TRBJ2-1, so the J call may be wrong. This CDR3 is built from 15 residues. The germline CDR1 and CDR2 sequences are LGHNA and YNFKEQ. CDR3 residues: CASSQTRGYQETQFF. The CDR3, as DNA: TGTGCCAGCAGCCAAACGAGGGGCTACCAAGAGACCCAGTTCTTC.

V usage is TRBV28 and J usage is TRBJ1-4, with 9 nucleotides matching TRBD1. This CDR3 has 15 residues. CDR1 is MDHEN and CDR2 is SYDVKM in the germline V gene. J lost 0 bases, V lost 6 bases, and 2 bases had no gene match. CDR3 protein: CASRGQGATNEKLFF. CDR3 nucleotide sequence: TGTGCCAGCAGGGGACAGGGTGCAACTAATGAAAAACTGTTTTTT.

The genes are TRBV5-1 and TRBJ2-7; weak D call: TRBD1 (5 bases). Germline V gene sequence: CDR1 SGHRS, CDR2 YFSETQ. The length of the CDR3 is 13 residues. The V gene lost 4 bases and the J gene lost 6 bases, with 14 bases spanning the gap. CDR3 region: CASSVNPRVEQYF. The CDR3 bases are TGCGCCAGCAGCGTGAACCCCAGGGTCGAGCAGTACTTC.

This clonotype has a single count. The V and J genes are TRBV11-2 and TRBJ1-2; D gene ambiguous. This CDR3 contains 12 residues. Germline CDR1 and CDR2: SGHAT and FQNNGV. Trimming removed 8 bases from V and 4 bases from J, with 11 bases in between. The CDR3: CASEGLGYGYTF. In DNA, the CDR3 is TGTGCCAGCGAAGGATTGGGCTATGGCTACACCTTC.

V is TRBV20-1 and J is TRBJ2-1, with a tentative D call TRBD1 (5 bases). The CDR3 is 18 residues long. Germline-derived CDR1 and CDR2 are DFQATT and SNEGSKA (reference sequence). V lost 0 bases and J lost 5, with 23 bases in between. CDR3 coding DNA: TGCAGTGCTAGAGATAGTAATTCGGTGGGCAGGGTCAACAATGAGCAGTTCTTC. Translated, it gives CSARDSNSVGRVNNEQFF.

This sequence joins TRBV6-1 and TRBJ2-5; D not resolved. Germline-derived CDR1 and CDR2 are MNHNS and SASEGT. Trimming took off 6 bases at V and 7 bases at J, with 15 bases between the two ends. This CDR3 contains 13 residues. The CDR3 here is CASRESLLGTQYF. The CDR3 nucleotides are TGTGCCAGCAGAGAAAGTCTATTAGGGACCCAGTACTTC.

V and J are TRBV20-1 and TRBJ1-5; D might be TRBD1 (5 bases). V was cut by 1 base and J by 6 bases, with 13 bases left in between. CDR3 length: 14 residues. Germline V gives CDR1 DFQATT, CDR2 SNEGSKA (reference sequence). This chain's CDR3 is CSARVQGLGQPQHF. The CDR3 bases are TGCAGTGCTAGAGTCCAGGGTTTAGGTCAGCCCCAGCATTTT.

This clonotype was observed a few times. The CDR3 reads CASSYRGTSGVTDTQYF. The CDR3 DNA reads as TGCGCCAGCAGTTATCGGGGGACTAGCGGGGTCACAGATACGCAGTATTTT. The rearrangement joins TRBV4-1 to TRBJ2-3, with 13 bases that match TRBD2. Trimming at V came to 6 bases and at J to 2 bases, leaving 8 bases not matched to a gene. The CDR3 is 17 residues long. Germline V gene sequence: CDR1 MGHRA, CDR2 YSYEKL.

The chain employs TRBV4-3 and TRBJ2-7, with 8 nucleotides matching TRBD1. Looked up from germline, CDR1 is LGHNA and CDR2 is YSLEER. The CDR3 loop spans 14 amino acids. Trimming took 4 bases from V and 2 from J; bases not matched to a gene: 4. This CDR3 reads CASSLQTGAYEQYF. DNA of the CDR3: TGCGCCAGCAGCCTCCAGACAGGGGCCTACGAGCAGTACTTC.

The J gene is TRBJ2-3, the V gene TRBV4-1; D remains ambiguous. The CDR3 runs to 14 residues. Germline CDR1 and CDR2: MGHRA and YSYEKL. With 1 base removed from V and 5 bases from J, the gap between germline ends came to 10 bases. The CDR3 region is CASSQVVVQDTQYF. In DNA, the CDR3 is TGCGCCAGCAGCCAAGTAGTGGTTCAAGATACGCAGTATTTT.

The chain carries TRBV30 and TRBJ2-1; 13 positions match TRBD2. With 3 bases clipped from V and 8 bases from J, the junction kept 16 bases outside the gene matches. The V gene's germline CDR1 is GTSNPN and CDR2 SVGIG (reference sequence). The CDR3 contains 18 residues. Here the CDR3 DNA reads TGTGCCTGGAGCATAGAGGAACCGGGACTAGCGGGGTCGGATGAGCAGTTCTTC. Residues: CAWSIEEPGLAGSDEQFF.

This chain connects TRBV6-5 to TRBJ2-6; D gene unclear. Per the germline V gene, CDR1 is MNHEY and CDR2 is SVGAGI. V was clipped by 4 bases and J by 4 bases, with 8 bases between them. The CDR3 totals 14 residues. CDR3 nucleotides: TGTGCCAGCAGTTTTCGCACCGGGGCCAACGTCCTGACTTTC. It codes for CASSFRTGANVLTF.

This clonotype turned up a few times. This chain links TRBV3-1 with TRBJ2-5; D gene ambiguous. Germline V gene data show CDR1 as LGHDT and CDR2 as YNNKEL (reference sequence). The V and J ends lost 4 bases and 7 bases respectively, with 13 bases between them. This CDR3 region has 13 residues. CDR3 protein: CASSRRTEGTQYF. CDR3 nucleotide sequence: TGTGCCAGCAGCCGAAGGACCGAAGGGACCCAGTACTTC.